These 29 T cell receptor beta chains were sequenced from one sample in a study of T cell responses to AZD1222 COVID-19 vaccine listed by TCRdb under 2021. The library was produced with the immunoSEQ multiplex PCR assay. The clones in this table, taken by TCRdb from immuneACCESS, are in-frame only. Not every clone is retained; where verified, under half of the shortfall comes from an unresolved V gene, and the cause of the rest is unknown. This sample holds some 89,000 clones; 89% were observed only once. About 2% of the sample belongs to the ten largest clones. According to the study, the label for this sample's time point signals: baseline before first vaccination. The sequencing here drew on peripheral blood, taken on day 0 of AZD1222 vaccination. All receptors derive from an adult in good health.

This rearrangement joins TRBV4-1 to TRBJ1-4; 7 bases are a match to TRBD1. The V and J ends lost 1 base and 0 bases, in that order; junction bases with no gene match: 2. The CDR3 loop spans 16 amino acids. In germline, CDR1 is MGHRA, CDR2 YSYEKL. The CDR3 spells CASSQGGTATNEKLFF. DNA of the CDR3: TGCGCCAGCAGCCAAGGGGGGACAGCAACTAATGAAAAACTGTTTTTT.

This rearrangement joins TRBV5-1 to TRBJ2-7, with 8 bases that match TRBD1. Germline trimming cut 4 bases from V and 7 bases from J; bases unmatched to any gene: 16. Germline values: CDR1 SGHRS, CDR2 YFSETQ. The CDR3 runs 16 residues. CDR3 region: CASSAGQVAVFGEQYF. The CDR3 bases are TGCGCCAGCAGCGCGGGACAGGTGGCAGTATTTGGGGAGCAGTACTTC.

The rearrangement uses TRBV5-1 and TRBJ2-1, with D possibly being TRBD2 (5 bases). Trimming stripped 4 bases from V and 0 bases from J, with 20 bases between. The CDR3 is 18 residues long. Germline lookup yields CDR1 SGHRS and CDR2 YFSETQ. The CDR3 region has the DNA TGCGCCAGCAGCAGAACCTATGGGAGCGGCGGCTCCTACAATGAGCAGTTCTTC. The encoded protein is CASSRTYGSGGSYNEQFF.

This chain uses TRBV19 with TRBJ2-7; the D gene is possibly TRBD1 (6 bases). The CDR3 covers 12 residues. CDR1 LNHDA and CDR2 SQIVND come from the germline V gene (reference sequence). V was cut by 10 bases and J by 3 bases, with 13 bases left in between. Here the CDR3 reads CATSDSLYEQYF. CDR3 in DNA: TGTGCCACCTCGGACAGCCTCTACGAGCAGTACTTC.

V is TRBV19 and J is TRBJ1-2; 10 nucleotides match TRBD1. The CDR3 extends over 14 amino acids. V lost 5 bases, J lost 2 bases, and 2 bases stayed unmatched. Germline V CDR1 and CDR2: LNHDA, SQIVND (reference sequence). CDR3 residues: CASSWGQGNYGYTF. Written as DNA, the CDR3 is TGTGCCAGTAGTTGGGGACAGGGGAACTATGGCTACACCTTC.

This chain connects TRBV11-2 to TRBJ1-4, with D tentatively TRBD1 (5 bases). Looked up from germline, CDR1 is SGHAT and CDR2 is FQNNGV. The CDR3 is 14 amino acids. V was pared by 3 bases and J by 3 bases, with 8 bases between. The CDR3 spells CASSFRDSNEKLFF. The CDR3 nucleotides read TGTGCCAGCAGCTTCCGGGACTCTAATGAAAAACTGTTTTTT.

The CDR3 here is CASSPGLAGPNTGELFF. As DNA, the CDR3 is TGTGCCAGCAGCCCCGGGCTAGCGGGACCGAACACCGGGGAGCTGTTTTTT. The chain combines TRBV11-2 with TRBJ2-2; 9 positions agree with TRBD2. The CDR3 contains 17 residues. Germline CDR1 and CDR2: SGHAT and FQNNGV. J was trimmed by 0 bases and V by 5 bases; bases with no gene match: 7.

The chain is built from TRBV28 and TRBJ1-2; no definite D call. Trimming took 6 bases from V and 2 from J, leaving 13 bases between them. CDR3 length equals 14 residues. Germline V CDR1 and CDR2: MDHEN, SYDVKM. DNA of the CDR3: TGTGCCAGCAGCCCGCCCGGCAGAAACTATGGCTACACCTTC. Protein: CASSPPGRNYGYTF.

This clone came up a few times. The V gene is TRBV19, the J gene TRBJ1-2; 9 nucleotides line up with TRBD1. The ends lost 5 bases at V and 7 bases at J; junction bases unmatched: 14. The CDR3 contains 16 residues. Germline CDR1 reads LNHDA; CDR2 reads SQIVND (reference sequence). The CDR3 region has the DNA TGTGCCAGTAGTCCCCCCATCGGGACAGGGTCCCGTGGCTACACCTTC. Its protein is CASSPPIGTGSRGYTF.

The chain's CDR3 is CASGLVTGPASGSGNTIYF. The CDR3 bases are TGTGCTAGTGGTTTGGTAACAGGACCGGCATCGGGATCTGGAAACACCATATATTTT. This chain uses TRBV12-5 with TRBJ1-3, with a possible D match to TRBD1 (5 bases). CDR3 length: 19 amino acids. Germline assignment: CDR1 LGHNT and CDR2 FRNRAP. V gave up 0 bases and J gave up 1 base, with 19 bases separating them.

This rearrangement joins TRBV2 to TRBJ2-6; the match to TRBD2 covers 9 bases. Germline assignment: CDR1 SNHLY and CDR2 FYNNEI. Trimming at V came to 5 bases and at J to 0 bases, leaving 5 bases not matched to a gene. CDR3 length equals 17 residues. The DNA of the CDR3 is TGTGCCAGCAGTCGGACTAGCGCACACTCTGGGGCCAACGTCCTGACTTTC. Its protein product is CASSRTSAHSGANVLTF.

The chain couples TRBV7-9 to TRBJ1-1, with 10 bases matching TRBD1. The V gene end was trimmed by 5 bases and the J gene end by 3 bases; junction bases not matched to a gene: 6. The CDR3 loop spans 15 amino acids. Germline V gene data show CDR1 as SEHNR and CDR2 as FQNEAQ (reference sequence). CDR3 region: CASSPRTGGDTEAFF. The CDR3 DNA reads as TGTGCCAGCAGCCCACGGACAGGGGGGGACACTGAAGCTTTCTTT.

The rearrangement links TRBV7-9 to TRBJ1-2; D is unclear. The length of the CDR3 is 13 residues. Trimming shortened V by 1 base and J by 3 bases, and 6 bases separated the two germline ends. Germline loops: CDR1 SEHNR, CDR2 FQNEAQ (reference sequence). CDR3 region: CASSLDAYYGYTF. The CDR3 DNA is TGTGCCAGCAGCTTAGACGCCTACTATGGCTACACCTTC.

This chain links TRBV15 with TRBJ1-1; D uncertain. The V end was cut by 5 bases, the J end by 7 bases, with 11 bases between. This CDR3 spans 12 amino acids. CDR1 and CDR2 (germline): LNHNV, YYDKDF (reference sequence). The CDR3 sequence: CATSAYGDEAFF. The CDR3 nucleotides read TGTGCCACCAGCGCGTATGGAGATGAAGCTTTCTTT.

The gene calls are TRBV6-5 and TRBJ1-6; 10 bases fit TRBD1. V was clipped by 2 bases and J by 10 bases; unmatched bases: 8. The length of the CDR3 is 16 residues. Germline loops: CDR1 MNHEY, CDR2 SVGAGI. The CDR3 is CASSYLGQGSGSPLHF. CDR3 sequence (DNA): TGTGCCAGCAGTTACCTGGGACAGGGGAGCGGATCACCCCTCCACTTT.

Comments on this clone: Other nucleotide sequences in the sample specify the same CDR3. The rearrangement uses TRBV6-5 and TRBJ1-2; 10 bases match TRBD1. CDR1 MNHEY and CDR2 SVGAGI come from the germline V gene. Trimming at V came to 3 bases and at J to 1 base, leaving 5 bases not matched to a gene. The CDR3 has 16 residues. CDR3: CASSYSRTGGNYGYTF. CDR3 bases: TGTGCCAGCAGTTATTCTAGGACAGGGGGTAACTATGGCTACACCTTC.

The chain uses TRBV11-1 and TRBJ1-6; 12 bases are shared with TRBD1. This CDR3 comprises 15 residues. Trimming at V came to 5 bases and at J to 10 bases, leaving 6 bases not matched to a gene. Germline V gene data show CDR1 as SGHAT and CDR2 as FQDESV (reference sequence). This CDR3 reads CASSRDRGRGSPLHF. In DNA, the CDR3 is TGTGCCAGCAGCAGGGACAGGGGGCGAGGCTCACCCCTCCACTTT.

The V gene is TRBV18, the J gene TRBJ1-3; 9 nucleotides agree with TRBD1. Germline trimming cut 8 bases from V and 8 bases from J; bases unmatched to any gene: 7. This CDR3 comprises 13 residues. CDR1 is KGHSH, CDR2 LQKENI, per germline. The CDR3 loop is CASNRDRDDTIYF. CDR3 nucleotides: TGTGCCAGCAACCGGGACAGGGATGACACCATATATTTT.

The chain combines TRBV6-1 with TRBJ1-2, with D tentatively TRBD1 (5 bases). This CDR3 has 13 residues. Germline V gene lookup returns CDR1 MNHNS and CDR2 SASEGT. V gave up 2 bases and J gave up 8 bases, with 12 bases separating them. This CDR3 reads CASSELPGRGYTF. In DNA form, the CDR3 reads TGTGCCAGCAGTGAACTCCCAGGGCGGGGCTACACCTTC.

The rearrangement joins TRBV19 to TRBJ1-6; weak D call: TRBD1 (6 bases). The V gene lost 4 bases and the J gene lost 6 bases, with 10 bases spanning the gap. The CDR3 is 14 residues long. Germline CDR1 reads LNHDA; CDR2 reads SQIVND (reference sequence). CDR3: CASSTGTSNSPLHF. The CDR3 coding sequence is TGTGCCAGTAGTACTGGGACAAGTAATTCACCCCTCCACTTT.

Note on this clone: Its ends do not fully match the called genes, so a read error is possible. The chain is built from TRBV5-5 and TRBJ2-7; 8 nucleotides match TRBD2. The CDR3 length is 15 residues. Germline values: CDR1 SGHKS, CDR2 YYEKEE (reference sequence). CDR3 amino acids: CASSLAGDSGIQPSF. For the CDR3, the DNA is TGTGCCAGCAGCTTGGCAGGCGATAGCGGGATCCAACCATCCTTC.

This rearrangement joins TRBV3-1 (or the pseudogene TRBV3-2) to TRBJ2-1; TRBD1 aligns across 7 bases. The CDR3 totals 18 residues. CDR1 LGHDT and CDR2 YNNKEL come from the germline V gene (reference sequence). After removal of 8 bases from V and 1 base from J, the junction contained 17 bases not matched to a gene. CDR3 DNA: TGTGCCAGCCGGCCAGGACAGGCCCTTAATCCTTCCTACAATGAGCAGTTCTTC. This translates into CASRPGQALNPSYNEQFF.

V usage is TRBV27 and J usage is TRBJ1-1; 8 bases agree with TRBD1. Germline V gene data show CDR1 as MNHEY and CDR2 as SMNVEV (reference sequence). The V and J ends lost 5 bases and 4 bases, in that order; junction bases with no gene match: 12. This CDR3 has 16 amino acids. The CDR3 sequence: CASSPRDRWEVTEAFF. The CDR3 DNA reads TGTGCCAGCAGTCCCCGGGACAGGTGGGAAGTCACTGAAGCTTTCTTT.

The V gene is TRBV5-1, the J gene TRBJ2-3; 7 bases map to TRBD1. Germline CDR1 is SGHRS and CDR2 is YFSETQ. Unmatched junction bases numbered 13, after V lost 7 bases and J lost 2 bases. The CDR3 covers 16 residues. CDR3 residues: CASVRDSLINTDTQYF. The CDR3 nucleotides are TGCGCCAGCGTCAGGGACAGTCTAATTAACACAGATACGCAGTATTTT.

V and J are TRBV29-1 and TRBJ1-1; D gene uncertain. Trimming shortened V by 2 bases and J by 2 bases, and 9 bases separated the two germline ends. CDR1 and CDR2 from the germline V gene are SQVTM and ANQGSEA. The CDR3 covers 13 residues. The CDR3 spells CSVERQTNTEAFF. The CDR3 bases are TGCAGCGTTGAAAGGCAGACTAACACTGAAGCTTTCTTT.

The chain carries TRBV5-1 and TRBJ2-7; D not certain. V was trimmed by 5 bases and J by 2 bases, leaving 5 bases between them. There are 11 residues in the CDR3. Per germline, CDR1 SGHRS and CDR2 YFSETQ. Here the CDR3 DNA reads TGCGCCAGCAGGGACGCCTACGAGCAGTACTTC. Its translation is CASRDAYEQYF.

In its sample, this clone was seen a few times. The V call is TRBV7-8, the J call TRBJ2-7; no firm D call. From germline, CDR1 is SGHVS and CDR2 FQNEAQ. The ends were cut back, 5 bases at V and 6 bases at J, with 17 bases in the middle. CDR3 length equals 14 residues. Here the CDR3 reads CASSALTEWGEQYF. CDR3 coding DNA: TGTGCCAGCAGCGCCCTAACGGAGTGGGGCGAGCAGTACTTC.

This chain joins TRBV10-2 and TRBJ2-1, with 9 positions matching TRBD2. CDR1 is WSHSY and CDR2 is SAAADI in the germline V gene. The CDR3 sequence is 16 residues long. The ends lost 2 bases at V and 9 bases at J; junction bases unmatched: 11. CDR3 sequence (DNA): TGCGCCAGCAGTGAGAATTCCGCGGGAGGGATTGGTGAGCAGTTCTTC. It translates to CASSENSAGGIGEQFF.

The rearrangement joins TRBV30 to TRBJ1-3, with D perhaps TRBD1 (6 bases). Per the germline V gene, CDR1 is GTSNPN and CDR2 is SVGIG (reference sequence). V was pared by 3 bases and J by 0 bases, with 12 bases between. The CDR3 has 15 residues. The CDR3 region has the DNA TGTGCCTGGAGAAGGGACACTTTCTCTGGAAACACCATATATTTT. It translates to CAWRRDTFSGNTIYF.